The clone carrying this T cell receptor beta chain was seen only once. Its specificity is unknown. The data were taken from a study of T cell responses to AZD1222 COVID-19 vaccine. About the research overall: Pooled together were second doses at about 4 or about 12 weeks.

General study points: Clonal diversity was possibly underestimated, and white British individuals and females predominated among donors. Once two AZD1222 doses were given, Spike-specific TCR breadth and depth went up. Regions 160-218 and 743-854 held dominance among vaccine-associated CD4 TCRs, which spanned spike.

The CDR3 has 18 amino acids. Trimming removed 5 bases from V and 5 bases from J; junction bases left unmatched: 14. CDR1 and CDR2 from the germline V gene are LNHDA and SQIVND (reference sequence). Repertoires were generated with immunoSEQ multiplex PCR, while TCRdb's copy carries only in-frame clones and drops some. The table has about 130,000 clones, roughly 90% seen once. Source: peripheral blood, taken on day 0 of AZD1222 vaccination. The sequence came from an adult in good health. This sequence joins TRBV19 and TRBJ2-1; 11 bases map to TRBD2. As DNA, the CDR3 is TGTGCCAGTAGTGGGGTACTAGCGGGAGTTCGGGTCGACAATGAGCAGTTCTTC. Protein product: CASSGVLAGVRVDNEQFF.